A selection of T cell receptor beta chains follows, all from one sample in a study of OX40 agonist ivuxolimab in advanced cancers. Here immunoSEQ multiplex PCR was the method, and the copy in TCRdb shows in-frame clones only, minus some. This table has about 79,000 clones, roughly 91% appearing once. The input for sequencing was CD4+ or CD8+ T cells sorted from blood, taken in a trial of the OX40 agonist ivuxolimab. The source is an adult with an advanced solid tumor such as melanoma, head and neck, liver or kidney cancer. Both conserved end residues are part of each CDR3. D genes are given only for firm matches. Clone size is stated in some rows and not others, as once, few, many or a class when expanded.

j_gene | abundance | d_gene | v_gene | CDR3aa | CDR3nt
TRBJ1-4 | NA | NA | TRBV19 | CASSGNYATNEKLFF | TGTGCCAGTAGCGGGAACTATGCAACTAATGAAAAACTGTTTTTT
TRBJ1-5 | NA | TRBD1 | TRBV19 | CASRDRVNQPQHF | TGTGCCAGTAGGGACAGGGTTAATCAGCCCCAGCATTTT
TRBJ1-1 | NA | NA | TRBV2 | CASSYPRGTINTEAFF | TGTGCCAGCAGCTATCCCAGGGGAACGATAAACACTGAAGCTTTCTTT
TRBJ1-5 | NA | NA | TRBV6-1 | CASKRRGDQPQHF | TGTGCCAGCAAGCGAAGGGGTGATCAGCCCCAGCATTTT
TRBJ1-1 | NA | NA | TRBV19 | CASSIPGANTEAFF | TGTGCCAGTAGTATACCGGGGGCGAACACTGAAGCTTTCTTT
TRBJ2-3 | NA | TRBD1 | TRBV10-1 | CASSGGQGGYTQYF | TGCGCCAGCAGTGGGGGACAGGGAGGATATACGCAGTATTTT
TRBJ2-7 | NA | TRBD1 | TRBV14 | CASSQEGRGPDEQYF | TGTGCCAGCAGCCAAGAAGGAAGGGGGCCCGACGAGCAGTACTTC
TRBJ1-4 | NA | NA | TRBV6-6 | CASSYGQLNEKLFF | TGTGCCAGCAGTTATGGACAGCTTAATGAAAAACTGTTTTTT
TRBJ1-5 | NA | NA | TRBV11-3 | CASSLRLGQPQHF | TGTGCCAGCAGCTTAAGGTTGGGTCAGCCCCAGCATTTT
TRBJ2-7 | NA | NA | TRBV25-1 | CASMQGPTYEQYF | TGTGCCAGCATGCAAGGTCCCACCTACGAGCAGTACTTC
TRBJ2-3 | NA | TRBD2 | TRBV5-4 | CASSLVSGGRDTQYF | TGTGCCAGCAGCTTGGTTAGCGGGGGAAGAGATACGCAGTATTTT
TRBJ1-3 | NA | NA | TRBV7-9 | CASSLAGAEGNTIYF | TGTGCCAGCAGCTTAGCGGGCGCGGAAGGGAACACCATATATTTT
TRBJ1-6 | few | NA | TRBV27 | CASSRTASPLHF | TGTGCCAGCAGTCGGACAGCCTCACCCCTCCACTTT
TRBJ1-4 | NA | TRBD1 | TRBV11-2 | CASSLGWTGVTNEKLFF | TGTGCCAGCAGCTTAGGGTGGACAGGGGTAACTAATGAAAAACTGTTTTTT
TRBJ1-2 | NA | NA | TRBV19 | CASREDSTNYGYTF | TGTGCCAGTAGGGAGGACAGCACTAACTATGGCTACACCTTC
TRBJ1-2 | NA | TRBD1 | TRBV5-1 | CASSPGDREAYGYTF | TGCGCCAGCAGCCCGGGGGACAGGGAGGCCTATGGCTACACCTTC
TRBJ2-5 | NA | TRBD2 | TRBV4-2 | CASSREGQTQYF | TGTGCCAGCAGCCGGGAGGGTCAGACCCAGTACTTC